A single sample gave rise to the 29 T cell receptor beta chains below, sequenced in a study of molecular identifiers for immune sequencing clone quantification. MiXCR, run by TCRdb on the PCR reads, gives a single entry per CDR3 protein. The table has about half a million distinct CDR3 sequences, 25% seen once. Sequencing input: naive CD8+ T cells from blood, with Jurkat cell RNA spiked in. Indicated subset: FACS-sorted CD8+CD4-CCR7+CD45RA+ naive T cells. These receptors all stem from a human donor in good health. Some libraries in this study had Jurkat cell RNA spiked in.

This clonotype was picked up many times. This chain uses TRBV7-9 with TRBJ2-3, with D hard to call. This CDR3 spans 14 amino acids. Germline V gives CDR1 SEHNR, CDR2 FQNEAQ (reference sequence). The ends were cut back, 5 bases at V and 1 base at J, with 10 bases in the middle. The CDR3 bases are TGTGCCAGCAGCGCGTCCTCGGGCACAGATACGCAGTATTTT. It specifies CASSASSGTDTQYF.

This clonotype was seen at least ten times. The chain has TRBV4-1 and TRBJ2-6; TRBD2 matches 8 bases. The germline V gene encodes CDR1 MGHRA and CDR2 YSYEKL. The junction had 10 bases not matched to a gene; V was cut back by 3 bases and J by 0 bases. The CDR3 is 19 residues long. CDR3 loop: CASSHTSGGDRSGANVLTF. The CDR3 DNA follows: TGCGCCAGCAGCCACACGAGCGGGGGTGATCGCTCTGGGGCCAACGTCCTGACTTTC.

V usage is TRBV11-2 and J usage is TRBJ2-7; D not resolved. The CDR3 consists of 16 residues. CDR1 is SGHAT and CDR2 is FQNNGV in the germline V gene. Trimming cost V 0 bases and J 6 bases, with 18 bases left between them. CDR3: CASSLEGKLPLLEQYF. The CDR3 nucleotides read TGTGCCAGCAGCTTAGAAGGGAAGCTCCCCTTGCTCGAGCAGTACTTC.

This clonotype was counted only a few times. The chain joins TRBV24-1 to TRBJ2-7; D is uncertain. Germline-derived CDR1 and CDR2 are KGHDR and SFDVKD. V dropped 2 bases and J dropped 9 bases, with 10 bases sitting between them. There are 12 residues in the CDR3. The CDR3 DNA follows: TGTGCCACCAGTGATTCTTATAACGGGCAGTACTTC. This codes for CATSDSYNGQYF.

V and J are TRBV4-3 and TRBJ2-3; 10 bases match TRBD2. The CDR3 covers 19 residues. Germline values: CDR1 LGHNA, CDR2 YSLEER. V dropped 0 bases and J dropped 0; count of bases not matched to a gene: 9. As DNA, the CDR3 is TGCGCCAGCAGCCAAGATTATCCTAGCGGGGGCTCTAGCACAGATACGCAGTATTTT. It yields the protein CASSQDYPSGGSSTDTQYF.

Remarks on this clonotype: Just one base apart from a much larger clone, this may be a read error. This sequence joins TRBV15 and TRBJ2-4, with no clear D. There are 12 residues in the CDR3. Germline lookup yields CDR1 LNHNV and CDR2 YYDKDF (reference sequence). CDR3 region: CATRGSSLFQHF. CDR3 coding DNA: TGTGCCACCAGAGGATCGAGTCTCTTTCAGCACTTC.

This clonotype turned up a few times. J is TRBJ2-7 and V is TRBV4-3; D might be TRBD1 or TRBD2, each matching 6 bases. Germline-derived CDR1 and CDR2 are LGHNA and YSLEER. The CDR3 totals 13 residues. The V and J ends lost 4 bases and 9 bases respectively, with 16 bases between them. CDR3 DNA sequence: TGCGCCAGCAGCCCACTCGAGGGGGGTGGGCAGTACTTC. Protein product: CASSPLEGGGQYF.

The genes are TRBV13 and TRBJ1-1; D is possibly TRBD1 (5 bases). V was clipped by 2 bases and J by 0 bases, with 10 bases between them. Germline CDR1 reads PRHDT; CDR2 reads FYEKMQ (reference sequence). This CDR3 has 15 residues. The CDR3 DNA is TGTGCCAGCAGCTTAAAGGGGATCGTGAACACTGAAGCTTTCTTT. This gives the protein CASSLKGIVNTEAFF.

Turning to this clonotype: A much larger clone lies one base from this, so it may be a read error. The chain has TRBV2 and TRBJ1-5, with D unresolved. Germline lookup yields CDR1 SNHLY and CDR2 FYNNEI. The CDR3 totals 15 residues. The DNA for the CDR3 is TGTGCCAGCAGTGAGTGGGGAAATAGCAATCAGCCCCCGCATTTT. Translated: CASSEWGNSNQPPHF.

Note on this clonotype: The junction and the germline gene differ at one end; a read error may be behind it. This chain connects TRBV20-1 to TRBJ2-7, with 9 bases fitting TRBD1. Germline V gene lookup returns CDR1 DFQATT and CDR2 SNEGSKA (reference sequence). CDR3 size: 17 residues. The chain's CDR3 is CNARAPLVGQGPYEQYF. CDR3 in DNA: TGCAATGCTAGAGCACCCTTAGTAGGACAGGGGCCCTACGAGCAGTACTTC.

With regard to this clonotype: Possible read error: a much larger clone is one base away. This rearrangement joins TRBV6-2 or TRBV6-3 to TRBJ2-3; a weak D match, TRBD1 (5 bases). Germline assignment: CDR1 MNHEY and CDR2 SVGEGT. The CDR3 totals 15 residues. The V gene lost 9 bases and the J gene lost 0 bases, with 16 bases spanning the gap. Written as DNA, the CDR3 is TGTGCCAGAAGCCTAGGGGTCTACAGCACAGATACGCAGTATTTT. It translates to CARSLGVYSTDTQYF.

Comments on this clonotype: A much larger clonotype is one base distant, so this may be a read error. This chain links TRBV7-2 with TRBJ2-1; 12 bases align to TRBD2. Germline CDR1 is SGHTA and CDR2 is FQGNSA. This CDR3 is 16 amino acids long. As DNA, the CDR3 is TGTGCCCGCAGCCCCTCTCTAGCGGGAGGGCCCATTGAGCAGTTCTTC. Translation: CARSPSLAGGPIEQFF.

For this clonotype: It may be a read error: a sequence one base away is much more abundant. The conserved closing phenylalanine or tryptophan is absent in this CDR3, likely reflecting a read error. The chain is built from TRBV29-1 and TRBJ2-7, with D possibly being TRBD2 (5 bases). V was pared by 0 bases and J by 6 bases, with 18 bases between. The CDR3 has 15 residues. Germline lookup yields CDR1 SQVTM and CDR2 ANQGSEA. The CDR3 DNA reads TGCAGCGTTGAAGATCGTGTCGCGGGTCCCTCCGAGCAGTACCTC. Residues: CSVEDRVAGPSEQYL.

This clonotype was picked up one time. A junction boundary mismatches the germline segment, possibly from a read error. This chain connects TRBV4-3 to TRBJ2-5; 8 bases match TRBD1. Germline V lookup: CDR1 LGHNA, CDR2 YSLEER. This CDR3 is 15 amino acids long. CDR3 protein: CASSQGTGLQGTQYF. For the CDR3, the DNA is TGCGCCAGCAGCCAAGGGACAGGGCTCCAAGGGACCCAGTACTTC.

The chain is built from TRBV28 and TRBJ2-7; possible D gene TRBD2, 6 bases. The CDR3 has 14 amino acids. Trimming shortened V by 5 bases and J by 6 bases, and 17 bases separated the two germline ends. Germline assignment: CDR1 MDHEN and CDR2 SYDVKM. The chain's CDR3 is CASSPRRGMAEQYF. The CDR3 nucleotides are TGTGCCAGCAGTCCTCGGCGGGGTATGGCCGAGCAGTACTTC.

The rearrangement uses TRBV2 and TRBJ2-7; TRBD1 matches 7 bases. The CDR3 sequence is 15 residues long. Germline V gives CDR1 SNHLY, CDR2 FYNNEI. V gave up 1 base and J gave up 0 bases; unmatched junction bases: 3. CDR3: CASSEGGTASYEQYF. The CDR3 DNA reads as TGTGCCAGCAGTGAAGGGGGGACAGCCTCCTACGAGCAGTACTTC.

This clonotype was found many times. The V call is TRBV6-2 or TRBV6-3, the J call TRBJ2-5, with 9 bases lining up with TRBD2. Trimming took 5 bases from V and 5 from J; bases not matched to a gene: 3. The CDR3 is 13 amino acids. The V gene's germline CDR1 is MNHEY and CDR2 SVGEGT. The CDR3 nucleotides read TGTGCCAGCAGTATAGCGGGAGAGGAGACCCAGTACTTC. Amino acid sequence: CASSIAGEETQYF.

The chain is built from TRBV9 and TRBJ1-6; a possible D gene is TRBD1 (5 bases). CDR1 and CDR2 from the germline V gene are SGDLS and YYNGEE. V gave up 0 bases and J gave up 8 bases, with 12 bases separating them. The CDR3 is 15 amino acids. CDR3 in amino acids: CASSVGWGQHSPLHF. In DNA, the CDR3 is TGTGCCAGCAGCGTAGGATGGGGCCAGCATTCACCCCTCCACTTT.

A remark on this clonotype: This CDR3 is missing its conserved last phenylalanine or tryptophan, likely due to a read error. The chain combines TRBV5-1 with TRBJ2-3; TRBD2 matches 9 bases. V trimming: 4 bases; J trimming: 1 base; junction bases outside the gene matches: 4. CDR3 length: 15 amino acids. Looked up from germline, CDR1 is SGHRS and CDR2 is YFSETQ. CDR3 DNA sequence: TGCGCCAGCAGCGCCGTAGCGGGGGGCACAGATACGCAGTATTTG. Protein: CASSAVAGGTDTQYL.

The V call is TRBV2, the J call TRBJ2-7, with a possible D match to TRBD1 (6 bases). V lost 4 bases and J 5 bases, leaving 12 bases between the germline ends. Germline V gives CDR1 SNHLY, CDR2 FYNNEI. This CDR3 comprises 13 residues. The chain's CDR3 is CASSGYRVDEQYF. CDR3 DNA: TGTGCCAGCAGTGGTTACAGGGTGGACGAGCAGTACTTC.

As concerns this clonotype: A much larger clone sits a single nucleotide away, making a read error possible. V gene TRBV4-3 combines with J gene TRBJ2-6; unclear D gene. Germline values: CDR1 LGHNA, CDR2 YSLEER. The CDR3 is 17 residues long. DNA of the CDR3: TGCGCCAGCAGCCAAGACAGAAGGGAATCTGAGGCCAACGTCCTGACTTTC. This sequence encodes CASSQDRRESEANVLTF.

To note about this clonotype: A much bigger clone sits one base away, suggesting this may be a read error. A read error is likely, as this CDR3 ends without the conserved phenylalanine or tryptophan. This chain links TRBV7-9 with TRBJ2-2; no clear D gene. Germline values: CDR1 SEHNR, CDR2 FQNEAQ (reference sequence). CDR3 size: 14 residues. V gave up 5 bases and J gave up 2 bases, with 9 bases separating them. The CDR3 bases are TGTGCCAGCAGCACGACACGTAACACCGGGGAGCTGTTTCTT. Translated: CASSTTRNTGELFL.

This chain uses TRBV7-9 with TRBJ2-7, with D perhaps matching TRBD1 (5 bases). CDR1 and CDR2 from the germline V gene are SEHNR and FQNEAQ (reference sequence). V was clipped by 5 bases and J by 9 bases, with 14 bases between them. This CDR3 is built from 12 residues. This CDR3 is CASSPRVGAQYF. The CDR3 DNA is TGTGCCAGCAGCCCCAGGGTGGGCGCGCAGTACTTC.

To note about this clonotype: A read error may explain this, as a much larger clone is one base away. CDR3 sequence: CASMGFENSPLHF. CDR3 DNA sequence: TGTGCCAGCATGGGGTTCGAAAATTCACCCCTCCACTTT. The chain carries TRBV12-3 or TRBV12-4 and TRBJ1-6; D ambiguous. Trimming left V 7 bases short and J 7 bases short, with 11 bases between. The CDR3 consists of 13 residues.

V and J are TRBV3-1 and TRBJ2-7, with D tentatively TRBD1 (5 bases). V lost 7 bases, J lost 3 bases, and 25 bases lay in between. This CDR3 spans 17 amino acids. The germline V gene has CDR1 LGHDT and CDR2 YNNKEL (reference sequence). This chain's CDR3 is CASTRLRVTAWSYEQYF. CDR3 DNA sequence: TGTGCCAGCACCCGACTGAGAGTGACAGCTTGGAGCTACGAGCAGTACTTC.

This clonotype was found a few times. This rearrangement joins TRBV4-1 to TRBJ2-5; a possible D gene is TRBD2 (6 bases). This CDR3 is built from 14 residues. Trimming removed 1 base from V and 5 bases from J, with 11 bases in between. Germline V lookup: CDR1 MGHRA, CDR2 YSYEKL. The CDR3 bases are TGCGCCAGCAGCCAAGGGACAAGCGGGGAGACCCAGTACTTC. Amino acid sequence: CASSQGTSGETQYF.

This clonotype was detected ten times or more. The chain links TRBV5-6 to TRBJ2-7; D gene unclear. V lost 4 bases to trimming and J lost 2 bases, with 4 bases between them. Germline CDR1 reads SGHDT; CDR2 reads YYEEEE. The CDR3 spans 11 residues. CDR3 amino acids: CASSGAYEQYF. CDR3 DNA: TGTGCCAGCAGCGGCGCCTACGAGCAGTACTTC.

As to this clonotype: A much larger clone sits a single nucleotide away, making a read error possible. The CDR3 nucleotides read TGTGCCAGCAGCTTAGGCCCGACAGTCTACAATGAGCGGTTCTTC. Encoded protein: CASSLGPTVYNERFF. The V and J genes are TRBV7-2 and TRBJ2-1; TRBD1 is a possible D gene (5 bases). The CDR3 runs 15 residues. The V gene's germline CDR1 is SGHTA and CDR2 FQGNSA.

This clonotype turned up a few times. The chain recombines TRBV7-9 with TRBJ2-1, with 10 bases that match TRBD1. Per germline, CDR1 SEHNR and CDR2 FQNEAQ (reference sequence). The CDR3 has 15 residues. V dropped 6 bases and J dropped 2; count of bases not matched to a gene: 4. The CDR3 region has the DNA TGTGCCAGCAGAAAGGGACAGGGGACCTACAATGAGCAGTTCTTC. Its translation is CASRKGQGTYNEQFF.